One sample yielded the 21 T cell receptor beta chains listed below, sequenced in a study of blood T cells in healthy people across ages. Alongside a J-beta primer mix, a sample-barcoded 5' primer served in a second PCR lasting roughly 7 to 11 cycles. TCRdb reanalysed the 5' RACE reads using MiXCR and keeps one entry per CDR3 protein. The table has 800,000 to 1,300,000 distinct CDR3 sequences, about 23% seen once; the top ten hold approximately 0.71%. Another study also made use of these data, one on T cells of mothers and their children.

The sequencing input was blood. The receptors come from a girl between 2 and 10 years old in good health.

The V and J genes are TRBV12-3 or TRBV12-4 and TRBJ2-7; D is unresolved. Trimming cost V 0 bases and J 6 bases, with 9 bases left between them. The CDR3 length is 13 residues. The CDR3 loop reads CASSLAPGLEQYF. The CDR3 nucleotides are TGTGCCAGCAGTTTAGCCCCAGGTCTCGAGCAGTACTTC.

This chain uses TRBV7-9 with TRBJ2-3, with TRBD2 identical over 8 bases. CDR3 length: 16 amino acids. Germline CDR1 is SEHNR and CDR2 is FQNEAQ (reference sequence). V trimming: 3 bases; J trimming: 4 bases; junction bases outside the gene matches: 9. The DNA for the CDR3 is TGTGCCAGCAGCTTGGTACGGGAGGGCGGGGCAGATACGCAGTATTTT. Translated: CASSLVREGGADTQYF.

The CDR3 coding sequence is TGCGCCAGCAGCGTAGTCCAAGAGACCCAGTACTTC. This gives the protein CASSVVQETQYF. This chain uses TRBV5-1 with TRBJ2-5; D call uncertain. The CDR3 has 12 amino acids. The V gene's germline CDR1 is SGHRS and CDR2 YFSETQ. V shed 4 bases and J shed 1 base, with 5 bases lying between them.

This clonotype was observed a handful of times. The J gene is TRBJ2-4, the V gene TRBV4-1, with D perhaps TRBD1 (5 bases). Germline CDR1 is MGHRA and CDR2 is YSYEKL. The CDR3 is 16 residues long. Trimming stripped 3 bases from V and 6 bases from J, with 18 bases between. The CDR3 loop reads CASSHIGQGQGNIQYF. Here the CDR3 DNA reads TGCGCCAGCAGCCACATAGGACAAGGGCAGGGAAACATTCAGTACTTC.

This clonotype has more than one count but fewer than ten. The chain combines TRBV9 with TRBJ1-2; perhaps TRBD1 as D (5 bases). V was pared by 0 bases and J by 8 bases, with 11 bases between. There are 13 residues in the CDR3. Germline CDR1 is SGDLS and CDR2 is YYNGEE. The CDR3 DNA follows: TGTGCCAGCAGCGTAGTTTCAGGGCTCGGCTACACCTTC. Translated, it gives CASSVVSGLGYTF. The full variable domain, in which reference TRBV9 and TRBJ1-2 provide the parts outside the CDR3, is DSGVTQTPKHLITATGQRVTLRCSPRSGDLSVYWYQQSLDQGLQFLIQYYNGEERAKGNILERFSAQQFPDLHSELNLSSLELGDSALYFCASSVVSGLGYTFGSGTRLTVV.

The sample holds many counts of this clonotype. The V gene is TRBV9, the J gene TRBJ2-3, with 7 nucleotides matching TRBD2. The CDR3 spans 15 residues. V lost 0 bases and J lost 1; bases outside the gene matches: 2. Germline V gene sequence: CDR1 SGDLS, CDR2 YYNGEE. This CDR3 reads CASSVVGGGTDTQYF. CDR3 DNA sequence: TGTGCCAGCAGCGTAGTTGGGGGGGGCACAGATACGCAGTATTTT.

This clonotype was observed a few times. The CDR3 DNA sequence: TGTGCCAGCAGCGGCGGGACCAGATATGGCTACACCTTC. It translates to CASSGGTRYGYTF. The chain employs TRBV7-2 and TRBJ1-2, with D possibly matching TRBD1 (5 bases). Germline values: CDR1 SGHTA, CDR2 FQGNSA. The CDR3 loop spans 13 amino acids. Between the trimmed V and J ends, which lost 5 bases and 5 bases, there was a span of 12 bases. Using reference TRBV7-2 and TRBJ1-2 for the parts outside the CDR3, the full variable domain is GAGVSQSPSNKVTEKGKDVELRCDPISGHTALYWYRQSLGQGLEFLIYFQGNSAPDKSGLPSDRFSAERTGGSVSTLTIQRTQQEDSAVYLCASSGGTRYGYTFGSGTRLTVV.

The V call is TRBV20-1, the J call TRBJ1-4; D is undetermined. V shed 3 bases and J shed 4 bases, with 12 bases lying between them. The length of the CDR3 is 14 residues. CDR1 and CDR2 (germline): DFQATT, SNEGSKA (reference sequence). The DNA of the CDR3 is TGCAGTGCTAGCGTTGGAGCCCATAATGAAAAACTGTTTTTT. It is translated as CSASVGAHNEKLFF.

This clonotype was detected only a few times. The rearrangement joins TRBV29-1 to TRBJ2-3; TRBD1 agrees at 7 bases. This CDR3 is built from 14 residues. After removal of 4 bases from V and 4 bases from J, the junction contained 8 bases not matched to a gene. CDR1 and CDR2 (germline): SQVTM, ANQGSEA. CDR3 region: CSVAKGGEADTQYF. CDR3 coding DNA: TGCAGCGTTGCAAAAGGGGGCGAAGCAGATACGCAGTATTTT.

The CDR3 protein is CASSSWTQDGGQYF. DNA for the CDR3: TGTGCCAGCTCATCTTGGACACAAGATGGGGGGCAGTACTTC. This chain links TRBV18 with TRBJ2-5; D possibly corresponds to TRBD2 (6 bases). This CDR3 has 14 amino acids. V was trimmed by 5 bases and J by 11 bases, leaving 21 bases between them. Germline-derived CDR1 and CDR2 are KGHSH and LQKENI.

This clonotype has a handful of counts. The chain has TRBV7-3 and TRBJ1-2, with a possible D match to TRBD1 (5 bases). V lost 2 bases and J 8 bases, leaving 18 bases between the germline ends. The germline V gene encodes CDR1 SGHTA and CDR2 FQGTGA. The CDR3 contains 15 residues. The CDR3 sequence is CASSLVGTEDEGYTF. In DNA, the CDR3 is TGTGCCAGCAGCTTAGTAGGGACGGAGGACGAGGGCTACACCTTC.

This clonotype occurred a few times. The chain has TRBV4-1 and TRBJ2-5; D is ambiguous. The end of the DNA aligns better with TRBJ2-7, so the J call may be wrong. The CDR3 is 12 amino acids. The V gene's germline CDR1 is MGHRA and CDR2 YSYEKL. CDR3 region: CASSQVFNEQYF. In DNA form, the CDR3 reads TGCGCCAGCAGCCAAGTGTTCAACGAGCAGTACTTC.

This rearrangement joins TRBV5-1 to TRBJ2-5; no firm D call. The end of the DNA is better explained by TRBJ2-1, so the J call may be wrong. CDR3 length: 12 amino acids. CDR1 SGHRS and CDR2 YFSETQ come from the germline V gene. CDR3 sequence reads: CASSFEGHEQFF. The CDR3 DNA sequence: TGCGCCAGCAGCTTTGAAGGCCATGAGCAGTTCTTC.

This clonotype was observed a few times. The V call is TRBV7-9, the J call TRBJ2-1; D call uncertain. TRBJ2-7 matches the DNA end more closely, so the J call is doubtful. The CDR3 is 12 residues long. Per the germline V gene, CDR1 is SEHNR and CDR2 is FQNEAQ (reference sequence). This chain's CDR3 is CASSLGPVGQYF. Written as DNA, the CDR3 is TGTGCCAGCAGCTTAGGTCCAGTCGGGCAGTACTTC.

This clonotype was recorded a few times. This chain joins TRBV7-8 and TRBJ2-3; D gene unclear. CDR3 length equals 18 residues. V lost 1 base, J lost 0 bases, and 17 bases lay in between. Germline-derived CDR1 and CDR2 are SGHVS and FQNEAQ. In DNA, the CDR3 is TGTGCCAGCAGCTTAGTAGTGCCGGCGGCGACTAGCACAGATACGCAGTATTTT. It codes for CASSLVVPAATSTDTQYF. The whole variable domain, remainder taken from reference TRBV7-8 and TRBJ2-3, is GAGVSQSPRYKVAKRGQDVALRCDPISGHVSLFWYQQALGQGPEFLTYFQNEAQLDKSGLPSDRFFAERPEGSVSTLKIQRTQQEDSAVYLCASSLVVPAATSTDTQYFGPGTRLTVL.

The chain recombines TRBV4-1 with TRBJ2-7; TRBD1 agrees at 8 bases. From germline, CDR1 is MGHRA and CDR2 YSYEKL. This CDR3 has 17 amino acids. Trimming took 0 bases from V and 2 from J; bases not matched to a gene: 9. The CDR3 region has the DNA TGCGCCAGCAGCCAAGAATGGCCGGGACAGGTTCCCTACGAGCAGTACTTC. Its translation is CASSQEWPGQVPYEQYF.

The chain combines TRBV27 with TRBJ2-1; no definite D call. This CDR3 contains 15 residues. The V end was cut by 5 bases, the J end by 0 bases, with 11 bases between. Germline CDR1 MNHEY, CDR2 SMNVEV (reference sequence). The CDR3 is CASSGSRSSYNEQFF. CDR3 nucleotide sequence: TGTGCCAGCAGTGGAAGCAGGAGCTCCTACAATGAGCAGTTCTTC.

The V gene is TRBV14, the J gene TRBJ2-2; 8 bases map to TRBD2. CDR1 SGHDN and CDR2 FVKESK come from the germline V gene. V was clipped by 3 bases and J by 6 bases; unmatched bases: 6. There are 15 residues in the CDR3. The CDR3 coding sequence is TGTGCCAGCAGCCATCCGGGAGGGCCGGCCGGGGAGCTGTTTTTT. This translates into CASSHPGGPAGELFF.

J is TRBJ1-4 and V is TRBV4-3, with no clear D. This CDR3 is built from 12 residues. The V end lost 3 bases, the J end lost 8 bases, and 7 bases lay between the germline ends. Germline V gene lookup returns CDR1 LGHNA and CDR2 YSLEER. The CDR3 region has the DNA TGCGCCAGCAGCCATGGACGAGAAAAACTGTTTTTT. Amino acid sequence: CASSHGREKLFF.

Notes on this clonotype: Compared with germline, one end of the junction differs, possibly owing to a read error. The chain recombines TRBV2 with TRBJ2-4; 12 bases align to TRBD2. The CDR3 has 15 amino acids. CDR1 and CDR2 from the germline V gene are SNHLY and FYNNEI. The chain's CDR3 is CASSEAPSGGAFPCF. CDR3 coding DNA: TGTGCCAGCAGTGAAGCGCCTAGCGGGGGGGCCTTTCCGTGCTTC.

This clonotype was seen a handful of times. Written as DNA, the CDR3 is TGTGCCATCACGTCGGGGGCGAACACCGGGGAGCTGTTTTTT. Its protein is CAITSGANTGELFF. The rearrangement joins TRBV10-3 to TRBJ2-2; a weak D match, TRBD2 (6 bases). CDR3 length: 14 amino acids. V shed 7 bases and J shed 0 bases, with 9 bases lying between them. Germline V gene lookup returns CDR1 ENHRY and CDR2 SYGVKD.